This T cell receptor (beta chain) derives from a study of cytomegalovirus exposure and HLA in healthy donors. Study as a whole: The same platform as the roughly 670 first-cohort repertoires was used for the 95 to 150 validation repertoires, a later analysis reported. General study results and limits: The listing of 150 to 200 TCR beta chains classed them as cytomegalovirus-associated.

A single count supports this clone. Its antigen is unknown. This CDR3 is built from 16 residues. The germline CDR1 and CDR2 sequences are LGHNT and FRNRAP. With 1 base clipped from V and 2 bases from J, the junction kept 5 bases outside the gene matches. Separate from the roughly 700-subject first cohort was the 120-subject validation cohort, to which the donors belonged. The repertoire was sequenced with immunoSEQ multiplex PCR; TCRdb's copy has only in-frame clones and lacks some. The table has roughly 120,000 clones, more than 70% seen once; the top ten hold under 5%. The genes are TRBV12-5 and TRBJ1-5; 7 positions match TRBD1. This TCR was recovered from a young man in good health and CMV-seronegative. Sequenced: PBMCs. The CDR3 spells CASGLEQGNGNQPQHF. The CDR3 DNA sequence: TGTGCTAGTGGTTTGGAACAGGGGAATGGCAATCAGCCCCAGCATTTT.